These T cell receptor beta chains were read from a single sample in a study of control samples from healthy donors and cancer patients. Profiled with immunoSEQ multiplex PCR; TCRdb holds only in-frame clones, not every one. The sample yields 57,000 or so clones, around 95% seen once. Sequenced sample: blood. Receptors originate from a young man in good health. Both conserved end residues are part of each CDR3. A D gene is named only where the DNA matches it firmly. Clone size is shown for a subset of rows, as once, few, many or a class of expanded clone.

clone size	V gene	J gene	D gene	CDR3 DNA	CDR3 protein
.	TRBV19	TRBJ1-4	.	TGTGCCAGTAGTATCAGAGCAGGGATTGAAAAACTGTTTTTT	CASSIRAGIEKLFF
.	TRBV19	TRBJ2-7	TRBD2	TGTGCCAGTAGACCGACTAGCCCCTCCTACGAGCAGTACTTC	CASRPTSPSYEQYF
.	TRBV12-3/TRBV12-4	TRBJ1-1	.	TGTGCCAGCGGCTACTTTTTATCCTATGAAGCTTTCTTT	CASGYFLSYEAFF
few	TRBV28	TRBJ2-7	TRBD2	TGTGCCAGCAGCTCACCGACTAGCGGGAGGGCCCTCCCATCGGCAGAGCAGTACTTC	CASSSPTSGRALPSAEQYF
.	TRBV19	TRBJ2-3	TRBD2	TGTGCCAGTAGTCCCTCGGGACTAGAAACAGATACGCAGTATTTT	CASSPSGLETDTQYF
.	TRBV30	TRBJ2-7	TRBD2	TGTGCCTGGTCTAGCGGGCAGGGAACCTACGAGCAGTACTTC	CAWSSGQGTYEQYF
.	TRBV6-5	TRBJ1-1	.	TGTGCCAGCAGTCAACTGAACACTGAAGCTTTCTTT	CASSQLNTEAFF
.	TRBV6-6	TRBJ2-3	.	TGTGCCAGCAGTTTTCGGACCACAGATACGCAGTATTTT	CASSFRTTDTQYF
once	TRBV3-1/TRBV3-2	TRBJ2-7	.	TGTGCCAGCACCTTAGCTAGCGCTCCCCACGAGCAGTACTTC	CASTLASAPHEQYF
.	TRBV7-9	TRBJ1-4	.	TGTGCCAGCAGCTTAAGGGGATATCAGGAGAGTAATGAAAAACTGTTTTTT	CASSLRGYQESNEKLFF
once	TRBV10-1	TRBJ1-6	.	TGCGCCAGCAGTGAGACAGGAAATAATTCACCCCTCCACTTT	CASSETGNNSPLHF
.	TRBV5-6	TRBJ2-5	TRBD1	TGTGCCAGCAGCTTGCCGGGACAGGGTGGAAGGTTGGAGATGGAGACCCAGTACTTC	CASSLPGQGGRLEMETQYF
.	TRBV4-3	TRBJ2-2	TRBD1	TGCGCCAGCAGCCAACCGGTGGTTGGCAGGGGGATCCCCGGGGAGCTGTTTTTT	CASSQPVVGRGIPGELFF
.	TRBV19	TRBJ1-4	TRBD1	TGTGCCAGTAGCCCGGTGACAGGGGGTAATGAAAAACTGTTTTTT	CASSPVTGGNEKLFF
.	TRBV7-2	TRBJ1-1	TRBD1	TGTGCCAGCAGCTTAGATGGACAGGCGGTGAACACTGAAGCTTTCTTT	CASSLDGQAVNTEAFF
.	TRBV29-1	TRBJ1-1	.	TGCAGCGTTGTCGTTCGGGACCACCGCACTGAAGCTTTCTTT	CSVVVRDHRTEAFF
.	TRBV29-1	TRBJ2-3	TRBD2	TGCAGCGTGGTGGGACTAGCGGCGCCAGATACGCAGTATTTT	CSVVGLAAPDTQYF
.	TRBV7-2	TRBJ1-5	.	TGTGCCAGCAGCTTATCCAATCAGCCCCAGCATTTT	CASSLSNQPQHF
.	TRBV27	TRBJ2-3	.	TGTGCCAGCTCACTTGGGCCCTACCCAGATACGCAGTATTTT	CASSLGPYPDTQYF
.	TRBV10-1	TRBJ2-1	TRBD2	TGCGCCACTCAAGGGGCTAGCGGGGGCTACAATGAGCAGTTCTTC	CATQGASGGYNEQFF
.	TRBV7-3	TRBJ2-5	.	TGTGCCAGCAGCCCTATGGGGACTGGCCAAGAGACCCAGTACTTC	CASSPMGTGQETQYF